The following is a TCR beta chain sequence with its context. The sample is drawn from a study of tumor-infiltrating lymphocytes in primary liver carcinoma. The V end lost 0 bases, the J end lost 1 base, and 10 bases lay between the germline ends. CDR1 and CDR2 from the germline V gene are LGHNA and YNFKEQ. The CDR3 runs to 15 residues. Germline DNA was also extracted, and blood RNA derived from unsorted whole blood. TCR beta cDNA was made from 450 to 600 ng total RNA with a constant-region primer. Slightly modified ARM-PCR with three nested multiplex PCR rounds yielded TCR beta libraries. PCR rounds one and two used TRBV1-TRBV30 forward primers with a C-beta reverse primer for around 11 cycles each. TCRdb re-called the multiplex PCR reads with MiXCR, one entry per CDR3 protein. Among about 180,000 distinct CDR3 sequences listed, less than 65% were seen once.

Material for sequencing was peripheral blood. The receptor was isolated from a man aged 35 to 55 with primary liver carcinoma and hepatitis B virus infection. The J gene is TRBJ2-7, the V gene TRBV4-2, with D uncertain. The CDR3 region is CASSQEAWSSYEQYF. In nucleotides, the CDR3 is TGTGCCAGCAGCCAAGAGGCATGGTCATCCTACGAGCAGTACTTC.